The 25 T cell receptor beta chains below were found in one sample sequenced in a study of T cell changes during pregnancy in multiple sclerosis. Sequenced by immunoSEQ multiplex PCR; TCRdb stores in-frame clones only, minus some. The sample contains more than 30,000 clones, about 93% of which appear only once. Material: CD4+ T cells from peripheral blood mononuclear cells, obtained in the third trimester of pregnancy. The source of these receptors is a female donor in good health, enrolled as a control in a pregnancy study.

The rearrangement uses TRBV12-5 and TRBJ1-1, with TRBD1 identical over 7 bases. The CDR3 is made up of 12 amino acids. Germline loops: CDR1 LGHNT, CDR2 FRNRAP. Unmatched junction bases numbered 9, after V lost 7 bases and J lost 10 bases. CDR3 sequence reads: CASAVSTGRAFF. CDR3 coding DNA: TGTGCTAGTGCCGTATCGACAGGGCGAGCTTTCTTT.

The J gene is TRBJ2-7, the V gene TRBV6-6, with 9 bases lining up with TRBD1. The CDR3 runs to 15 residues. From germline, CDR1 is MNHNY and CDR2 SVGAGI (reference sequence). J gave up 4 bases and V 2 bases, and 6 bases lay outside the gene matches. The CDR3 region is CASSYADRGGYEQYF. The CDR3 nucleotides are TGTGCCAGCAGTTACGCGGACAGGGGAGGGTACGAGCAGTACTTC.

The chain recombines TRBV6-5 with TRBJ1-1; 8 bases agree with TRBD1. V trimming: 4 bases; J trimming: 4 bases; junction bases outside the gene matches: 11. This CDR3 has 16 amino acids. Germline V gene data show CDR1 as MNHEY and CDR2 as SVGAGI. CDR3 nucleotide sequence: TGTGCCAGCAGTTTCCTCGCTCCGGGACAGGTCACTGAAGCTTTCTTT. As protein: CASSFLAPGQVTEAFF.

This clone was recorded only once. V gene TRBV27 combines with J gene TRBJ1-2; 8 bases map to TRBD1. V lost 5 bases and J lost 4; bases outside the gene matches: 12. This CDR3 has 16 amino acids. Germline V gives CDR1 MNHEY, CDR2 SMNVEV (reference sequence). Here the CDR3 reads CASSLRGDRSLYGYTF. CDR3 DNA: TGTGCCAGCAGTCTACGGGGGGACAGGAGTCTCTATGGCTACACCTTC.

The chain couples TRBV5-1 to TRBJ1-2; possibly TRBD1 for D (5 bases). Germline CDR1 SGHRS, CDR2 YFSETQ. Trimming shortened V by 4 bases and J by 6 bases, and 10 bases separated the two germline ends. CDR3 length equals 12 residues. The CDR3 DNA reads TGCGCCAGCAGCGTAGACAGAGATGGCTACACCTTC. This gives the protein CASSVDRDGYTF.

The V and J genes are TRBV5-1 and TRBJ2-2; 9 bases map to TRBD2. The V and J ends lost 4 bases and 1 base, in that order; junction bases with no gene match: 2. Germline assignment: CDR1 SGHRS and CDR2 YFSETQ. The CDR3 sequence is 15 residues long. CDR3 bases: TGCGCCAGCAGCGTTAGCGGGAGGAACACCGGGGAGCTGTTTTTT. It yields the protein CASSVSGRNTGELFF.

The CDR3 protein is CASSLVRSNEQYF. The DNA for the CDR3 is TGTGCCAGCAGCTTGGTGCGGTCAAACGAGCAGTACTTC. The chain employs TRBV5-5 and TRBJ2-7; D is uncertain. Per germline, CDR1 SGHKS and CDR2 YYEKEE (reference sequence). V shed 0 bases and J shed 5 bases, with 9 bases lying between them. The CDR3 is 13 amino acids.

The V call is TRBV28, the J call TRBJ2-1, with 8 positions matching TRBD1. The V gene's germline CDR1 is MDHEN and CDR2 SYDVKM. Trimming cost V 5 bases and J 0 bases; bases outside gene matches: 6. The CDR3 is made up of 16 amino acids. The CDR3 region has the DNA TGTGCCAGCAGTCCAGGGGGCTCGAGCTCCTACAATGAGCAGTTCTTC. The encoded protein is CASSPGGSSSYNEQFF.

The DNA for the CDR3 is TGTGCCAGCAGCTTAAACAGGGGTTCCTACGAGCAGTACTTC. This gives the protein CASSLNRGSYEQYF. The rearrangement uses TRBV5-6 and TRBJ2-7; 7 bases agree with TRBD1. The CDR3 length is 14 residues. Germline V gives CDR1 SGHDT, CDR2 YYEEEE. The trim removed 2 bases at V and 1 base at J, leaving 3 bases unmatched.

V usage is TRBV7-9 and J usage is TRBJ2-6; a weak D match, TRBD1 (5 bases). V was pared by 7 bases and J by 0 bases, with 22 bases between. The germline V gene has CDR1 SEHNR and CDR2 FQNEAQ (reference sequence). The CDR3 totals 19 residues. Written as DNA, the CDR3 is TGTGCCAGCAACCCATCGCACGACAGAGCTAGCTCTGGGGCCAACGTCCTGACTTTC. Translated: CASNPSHDRASSGANVLTF.

This clone was seen only once. This sequence joins TRBV7-8 and TRBJ1-1; a weak D match, TRBD1 (5 bases). V was pared by 5 bases and J by 5 bases, with 15 bases between. CDR1 and CDR2 (germline): SGHVS, FQNEAQ. The CDR3 is made up of 14 amino acids. The CDR3 protein is CASSAMGGRTEAFF. The CDR3 nucleotides are TGTGCCAGCAGCGCAATGGGGGGTCGAACTGAAGCTTTCTTT.

This chain links TRBV9 with TRBJ1-4; 9 bases line up with TRBD1. Germline assignment: CDR1 SGDLS and CDR2 YYNGEE. The CDR3 spans 18 residues. V dropped 3 bases and J dropped 0; count of bases not matched to a gene: 9. The CDR3: CASSATGTGLATNEKLFF. The CDR3, as DNA: TGTGCCAGCAGCGCCACCGGGACAGGGTTGGCAACTAATGAAAAACTGTTTTTT.

The CDR3 nucleotides read TGCAGTGCTAACAGGGGCGGGGGCTACACCTTC. Translating it yields CSANRGGGYTF. This sequence joins TRBV20-1 and TRBJ1-2; 7 nucleotides align to TRBD1. Germline lookup yields CDR1 DFQATT and CDR2 SNEGSKA (reference sequence). The ends lost 4 bases at V and 8 bases at J; junction bases unmatched: 4. The CDR3 extends over 11 amino acids.

The V call is TRBV30, the J call TRBJ2-3; 9 bases match TRBD2. This CDR3 has 14 residues. CDR1 and CDR2 (germline): GTSNPN, SVGIG (reference sequence). V shed 5 bases, J shed 8 bases, and the junction held 11 bases outside the gene matches. CDR3 protein: CAWGGASGAGTQYF. The DNA for the CDR3 is TGTGCCTGGGGCGGTGCTAGCGGGGCCGGTACGCAGTATTTT. The entire variable domain, with the rest obtained from reference TRBV30 and TRBJ2-3, is as follows: SQTIHQWPATLVQPVGSPLSLECTVEGTSNPNLYWYRQAAGRGLQLLFYSVGIGQISSEVPQNLSASRPQDRQFILSSKKLLLSDSGFYLCAWGGASGAGTQYFGPGTRLTVL.

This sequence joins TRBV13 and TRBJ2-5, with no clear D. Germline-derived CDR1 and CDR2 are PRHDT and FYEKMQ (reference sequence). V was trimmed by 2 bases and J by 1 base, leaving 2 bases between them. CDR3 length: 12 amino acids. The CDR3 protein is CASSLRQETQYF. The CDR3, as DNA: TGTGCCAGCAGCTTACGCCAAGAGACCCAGTACTTC.

The chain uses TRBV2 and TRBJ2-5; D call uncertain. V was trimmed by 8 bases and J by 0 bases, leaving 7 bases between them. The CDR3 sequence is 12 residues long. In germline, CDR1 is SNHLY, CDR2 FYNNEI. CDR3 DNA: TGTGCCAGCGCATACTACCAAGAGACCCAGTACTTC. It translates to CASAYYQETQYF.

This rearrangement joins TRBV10-2 to TRBJ2-5; tentatively, D is TRBD2 (6 bases). The CDR3 has 14 residues. The V end lost 4 bases, the J end lost 2 bases, and 11 bases lay between the germline ends. Germline V lookup: CDR1 WSHSY, CDR2 SAAADI. In DNA form, the CDR3 reads TGCGCCAGCAGTGCCGGGACTTTTCAAGAGACCCAGTACTTC. As protein: CASSAGTFQETQYF.

The rearrangement joins TRBV12-5 to TRBJ1-3; 7 bases fit TRBD1. The CDR3 totals 17 residues. Germline V gives CDR1 LGHNT, CDR2 FRNRAP. The V segment lost 5 bases and the J segment 2 bases; nucleotides outside the gene matches: 12. The CDR3 nucleotides read TGTGCTAGTGGTACAGCCTCCCACAGGGGACCTGGAAACACCATATATTTT. Its translation: CASGTASHRGPGNTIYF.

The chain carries TRBV27 and TRBJ2-7; 8 nucleotides match TRBD2. The V gene end was trimmed by 2 bases and the J gene end by 4 bases; junction bases not matched to a gene: 7. The CDR3 is 15 residues long. Germline V gene lookup returns CDR1 MNHEY and CDR2 SMNVEV (reference sequence). The CDR3 reads CASSLTPGLVYEQYF. CDR3 nucleotide sequence: TGTGCCAGCAGTTTAACACCGGGACTAGTATACGAGCAGTACTTC.

This chain joins TRBV19 and TRBJ1-1, with D perhaps matching TRBD1 (5 bases). With 7 bases removed from V and 4 bases from J, the gap between germline ends came to 22 bases. Germline V gives CDR1 LNHDA, CDR2 SQIVND (reference sequence). The CDR3 runs 16 residues. CDR3 residues: CASTPGVGQMGTEAFF. CDR3 DNA: TGTGCCAGTACCCCGGGGGTGGGGCAGATGGGCACTGAAGCTTTCTTT. Full variable domain (missing parts from reference TRBV19 and TRBJ1-1): DGGITQSPKYLFRKEGQNVTLSCEQNLNHDAMYWYRQDPGQGLRLIYYSQIVNDFQKGDIAEGYSVSREKKESFPLTVTSAQKNPTAFYLCASTPGVGQMGTEAFFGQGTRLTVV.

The chain couples TRBV10-3 to TRBJ2-1; 8 bases agree with TRBD2. This CDR3 is built from 17 residues. Germline V gene sequence: CDR1 ENHRY, CDR2 SYGVKD. V was clipped by 2 bases and J by 0 bases; unmatched bases: 6. CDR3 sequence: CAISEKQRGSSYNEQFF. As DNA, the CDR3 is TGTGCCATCAGTGAGAAACAGCGGGGGAGCTCCTACAATGAGCAGTTCTTC.

The chain is built from TRBV5-4 and TRBJ2-2; 9 bases match TRBD2. The CDR3 extends over 16 amino acids. Germline V gene sequence: CDR1 SGHNT, CDR2 YYREEE (reference sequence). V dropped 1 base and J dropped 3; count of bases not matched to a gene: 4. The CDR3: CASSLPLAGHTGELFF. CDR3 nucleotides: TGTGCCAGCAGCTTGCCGCTAGCGGGACACACCGGGGAGCTGTTTTTT.

This clone was observed once. The chain employs TRBV5-1 and TRBJ2-3, with D unresolved. This CDR3 comprises 14 residues. V lost 5 bases to trimming and J lost 4 bases, with 14 bases between them. The germline V gene has CDR1 SGHRS and CDR2 YFSETQ. CDR3 sequence: CASRNNPTPDTQYF. The CDR3 DNA is TGCGCCAGCAGGAATAACCCTACCCCAGATACGCAGTATTTT.

The chain joins TRBV7-8 to TRBJ1-4; D might be TRBD1 (6 bases). Trimming shortened V by 5 bases and J by 4 bases, and 17 bases separated the two germline ends. CDR3 length equals 16 residues. Germline V gives CDR1 SGHVS, CDR2 FQNEAQ. The CDR3 DNA sequence: TGTGCCAGCAGCATTTGGGGGGGCGCGGGTAATGAAAAACTGTTTTTT. It yields the protein CASSIWGGAGNEKLFF.

The chain has TRBV30 and TRBJ2-1, with D tentatively TRBD1 (6 bases). Germline V lookup: CDR1 GTSNPN, CDR2 SVGIG (reference sequence). The CDR3 has 13 amino acids. V shed 1 base and J shed 5 bases, with 9 bases lying between them. The CDR3 DNA is TGTGCCTGGAGTGCCCGACAGGACAATGAGCAGTTCTTC. This sequence encodes CAWSARQDNEQFF. The variable domain in full, with the rest retrieved from reference TRBV30 and TRBJ2-1, is SQTIHQWPATLVQPVGSPLSLECTVEGTSNPNLYWYRQAAGRGLQLLFYSVGIGQISSEVPQNLSASRPQDRQFILSSKKLLLSDSGFYLCAWSARQDNEQFFGPGTRLTVL.